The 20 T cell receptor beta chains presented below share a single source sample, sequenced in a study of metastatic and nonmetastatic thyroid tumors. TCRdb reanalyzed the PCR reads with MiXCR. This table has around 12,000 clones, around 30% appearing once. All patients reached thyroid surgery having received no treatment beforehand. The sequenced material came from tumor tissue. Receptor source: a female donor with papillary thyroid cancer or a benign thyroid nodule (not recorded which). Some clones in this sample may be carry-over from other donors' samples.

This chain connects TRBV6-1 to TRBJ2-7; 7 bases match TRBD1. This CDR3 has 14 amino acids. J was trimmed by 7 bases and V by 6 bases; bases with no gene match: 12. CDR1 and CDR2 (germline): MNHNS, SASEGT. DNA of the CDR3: TGTGCCAGCAGGGGACAGACTTTTTTGGGGGAGCAGTACTTC. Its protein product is CASRGQTFLGEQYF.

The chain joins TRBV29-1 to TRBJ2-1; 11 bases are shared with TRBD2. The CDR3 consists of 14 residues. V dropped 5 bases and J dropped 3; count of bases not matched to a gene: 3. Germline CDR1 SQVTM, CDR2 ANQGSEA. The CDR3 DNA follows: TGCAGCGTTACGACTAGCGGGGACTACAATGAGCAGTTCTTC. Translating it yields CSVTTSGDYNEQFF.

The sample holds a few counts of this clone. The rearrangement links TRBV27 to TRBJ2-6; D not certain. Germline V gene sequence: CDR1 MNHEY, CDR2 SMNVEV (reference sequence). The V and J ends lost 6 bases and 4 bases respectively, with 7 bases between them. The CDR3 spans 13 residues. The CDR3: CASRDLGANVLTF. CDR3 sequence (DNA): TGTGCCAGCAGGGACCTCGGGGCCAACGTCCTGACTTTC.

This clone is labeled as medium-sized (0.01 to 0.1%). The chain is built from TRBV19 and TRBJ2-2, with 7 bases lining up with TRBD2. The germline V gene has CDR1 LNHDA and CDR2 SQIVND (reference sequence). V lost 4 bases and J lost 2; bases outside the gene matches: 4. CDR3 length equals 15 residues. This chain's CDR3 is CASSKGGGNTGELFF. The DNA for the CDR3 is TGTGCCAGTAGTAAAGGCGGGGGTAACACCGGGGAGCTGTTTTTT.

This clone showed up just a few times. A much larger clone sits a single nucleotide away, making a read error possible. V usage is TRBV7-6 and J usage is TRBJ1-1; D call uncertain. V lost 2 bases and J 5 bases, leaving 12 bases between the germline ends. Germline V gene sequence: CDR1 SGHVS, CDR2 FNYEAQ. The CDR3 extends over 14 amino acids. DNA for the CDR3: TGTGCCAGCAGCTTAAGCCCCACATGGACTGAAGCTTTCTTT. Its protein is CASSLSPTWTEAFF.

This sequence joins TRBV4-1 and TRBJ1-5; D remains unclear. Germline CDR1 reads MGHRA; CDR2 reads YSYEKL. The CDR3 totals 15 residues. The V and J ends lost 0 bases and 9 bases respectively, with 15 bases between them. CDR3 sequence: CASSQDRTWRWPQHF. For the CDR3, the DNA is TGCGCCAGCAGCCAAGATCGAACATGGAGGTGGCCCCAGCATTTT.

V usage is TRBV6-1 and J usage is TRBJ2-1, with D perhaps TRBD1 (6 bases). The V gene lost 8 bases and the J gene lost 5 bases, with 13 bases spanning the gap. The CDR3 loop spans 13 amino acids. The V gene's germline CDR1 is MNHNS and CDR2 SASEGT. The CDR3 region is CASLQGSDNEQFF. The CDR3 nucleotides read TGTGCCAGCCTACAGGGATCGGACAATGAGCAGTTCTTC.

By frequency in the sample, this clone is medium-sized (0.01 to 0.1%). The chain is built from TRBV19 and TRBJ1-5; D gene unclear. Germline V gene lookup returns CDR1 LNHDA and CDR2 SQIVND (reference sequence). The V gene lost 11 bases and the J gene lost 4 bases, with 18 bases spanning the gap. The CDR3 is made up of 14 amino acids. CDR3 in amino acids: CAPTERVSNQPQHF. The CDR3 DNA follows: TGTGCCCCCACTGAGAGGGTTTCGAATCAGCCCCAGCATTTT.

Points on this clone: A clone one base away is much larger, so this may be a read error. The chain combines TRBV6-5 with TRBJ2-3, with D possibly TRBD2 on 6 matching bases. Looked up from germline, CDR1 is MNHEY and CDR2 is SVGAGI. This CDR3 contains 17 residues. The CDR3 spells CASIPQEGASHTDTQYF. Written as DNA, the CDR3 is TGTGCCAGCATCCCCCAGGAGGGAGCAAGTCACACAGATACGCAGTATTTC.

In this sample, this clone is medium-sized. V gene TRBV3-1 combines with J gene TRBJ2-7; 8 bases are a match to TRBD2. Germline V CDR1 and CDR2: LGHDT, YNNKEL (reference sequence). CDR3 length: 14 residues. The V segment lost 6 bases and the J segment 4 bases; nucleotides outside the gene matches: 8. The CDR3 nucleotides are TGTGCCAGCAGGAGAGCGGGAGAAAGATACGAGCAGTACTTC. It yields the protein CASRRAGERYEQYF.

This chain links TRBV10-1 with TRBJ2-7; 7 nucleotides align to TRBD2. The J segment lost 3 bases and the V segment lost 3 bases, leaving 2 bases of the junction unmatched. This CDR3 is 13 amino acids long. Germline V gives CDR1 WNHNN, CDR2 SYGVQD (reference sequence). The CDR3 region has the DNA TGCGCCAGCAGTGAAGGGGACTACTACGAGCAGTACTTC. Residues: CASSEGDYYEQYF.

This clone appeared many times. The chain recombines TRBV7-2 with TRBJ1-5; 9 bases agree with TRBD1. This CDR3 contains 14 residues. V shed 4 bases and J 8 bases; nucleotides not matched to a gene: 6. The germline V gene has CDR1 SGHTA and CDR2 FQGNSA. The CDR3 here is CASSCTGGAKPQHF. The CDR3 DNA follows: TGTGCCAGCAGCTGTACAGGGGGCGCTAAGCCCCAGCATTTT.

In nucleotides, the CDR3 is TGCAGTGCTAGGGAGTTTACAGGCATATCCTACGAGCAGTACTTC. This sequence encodes CSAREFTGISYEQYF. The chain couples TRBV20-1 to TRBJ2-7, with a weak D call TRBD1 (5 bases). The CDR3 contains 15 residues. The germline CDR1 and CDR2 sequences are DFQATT and SNEGSKA (reference sequence). The ends were cut back, 3 bases at V and 1 base at J, with 16 bases in the middle.

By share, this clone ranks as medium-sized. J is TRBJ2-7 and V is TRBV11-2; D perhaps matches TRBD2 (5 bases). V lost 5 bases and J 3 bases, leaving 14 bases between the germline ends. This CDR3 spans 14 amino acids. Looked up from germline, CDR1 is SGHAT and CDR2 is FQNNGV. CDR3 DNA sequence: TGTGCCAGCAGCGCACAACACGGGGTCTACGAGCAGTACTTC. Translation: CASSAQHGVYEQYF.

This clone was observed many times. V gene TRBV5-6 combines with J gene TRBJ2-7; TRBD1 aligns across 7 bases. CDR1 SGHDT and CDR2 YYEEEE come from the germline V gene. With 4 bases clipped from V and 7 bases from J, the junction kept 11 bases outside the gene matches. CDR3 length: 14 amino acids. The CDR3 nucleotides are TGTGCCAGCAGCCCGGGACAGCTAAGTAGGGAGCAGTACTTC. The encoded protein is CASSPGQLSREQYF.

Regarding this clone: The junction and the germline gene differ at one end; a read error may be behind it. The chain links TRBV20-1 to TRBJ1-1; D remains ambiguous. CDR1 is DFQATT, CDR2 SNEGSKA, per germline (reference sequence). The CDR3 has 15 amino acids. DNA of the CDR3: TGCAGTGCTAGAGATACGGGCGGTGGGAACACTGAAGCTCTCTTT. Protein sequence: CSARDTGGGNTEALF.

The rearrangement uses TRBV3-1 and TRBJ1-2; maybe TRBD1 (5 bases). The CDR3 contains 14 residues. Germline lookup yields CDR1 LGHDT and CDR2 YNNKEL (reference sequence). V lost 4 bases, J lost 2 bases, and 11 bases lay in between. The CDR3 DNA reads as TGTGCCAGCAGCCCCCGCGGGGCAAACTATGGCTACACCTTC. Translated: CASSPRGANYGYTF. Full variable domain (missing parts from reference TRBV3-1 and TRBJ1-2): DTAVSQTPKYLVTQMGNDKSIKCEQNLGHDTMYWYKQDSKKFLKIMFSYNNKELIINETVPNRFSPKSPDKAHLNLHINSLELGDSAVYFCASSPRGANYGYTFGSGTRLTVV.

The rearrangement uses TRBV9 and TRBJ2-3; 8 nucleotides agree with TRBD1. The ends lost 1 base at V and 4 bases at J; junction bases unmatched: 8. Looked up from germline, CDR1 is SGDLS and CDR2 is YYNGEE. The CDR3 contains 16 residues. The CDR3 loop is CASSVMGDRGADTQYF. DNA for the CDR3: TGTGCCAGCAGCGTAATGGGAGACAGGGGCGCAGATACGCAGTATTTT. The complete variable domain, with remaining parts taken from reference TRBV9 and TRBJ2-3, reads DSGVTQTPKHLITATGQRVTLRCSPRSGDLSVYWYQQSLDQGLQFLIQYYNGEERAKGNILERFSAQQFPDLHSELNLSSLELGDSALYFCASSVMGDRGADTQYFGPGTRLTVL.

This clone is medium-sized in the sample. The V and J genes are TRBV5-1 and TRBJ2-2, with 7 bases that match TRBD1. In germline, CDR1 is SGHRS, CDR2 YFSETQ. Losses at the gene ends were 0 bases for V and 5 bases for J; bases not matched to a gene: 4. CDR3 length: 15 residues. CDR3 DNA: TGCGCCAGCAGCTTGGGACAGGGTATGACCGGGGAGCTGTTTTTT. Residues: CASSLGQGMTGELFF.

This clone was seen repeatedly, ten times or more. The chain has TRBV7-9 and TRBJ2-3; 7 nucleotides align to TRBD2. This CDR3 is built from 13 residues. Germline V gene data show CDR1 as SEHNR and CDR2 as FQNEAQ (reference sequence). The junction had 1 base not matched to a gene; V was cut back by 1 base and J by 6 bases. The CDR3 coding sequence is TGTGCCAGCAGCTTAGACGGGAGGGATACGCAGTATTTT. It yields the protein CASSLDGRDTQYF.